One and the same sample provided the 23 T cell receptor beta chains below, sequenced in a study of blood T cell repertoires in COVID-19. TCRdb's copy holds only in-frame clones and misses some; the assay was immunoSEQ multiplex PCR. The sample lists roughly 200,000 clones; about 85% were seen once. The sample comprised PBMCs or T cells enriched from blood (not recorded which). These receptors were obtained from a man aged 35 to 55 who had recovered from COVID-19.

This clone was detected only once. The rearrangement uses TRBV28 and TRBJ1-5, with 8 bases lining up with TRBD1. The J segment lost 7 bases and the V segment lost 3 bases, leaving 5 bases of the junction unmatched. This CDR3 comprises 14 residues. Germline CDR1 and CDR2: MDHEN and SYDVKM. The CDR3 bases are TGTGCCAGCAGTTTGTCAGGGGGCAGGCAGCCCCAGCATTTT. This gives the protein CASSLSGGRQPQHF.

The CDR3 region is CASRRNEGLNEAFF. CDR3 nucleotides: TGTGCCAGCAGACGGAACGAGGGATTAAATGAAGCTTTCTTT. The chain recombines TRBV2 with TRBJ1-1; no clear D. Between the trimmed V and J ends, which lost 6 bases and 7 bases, there was a span of 18 bases. Germline V gene data show CDR1 as SNHLY and CDR2 as FYNNEI. The CDR3 runs 14 residues.

V is TRBV6-4 and J is TRBJ2-1, with TRBD2 matching 7 bases. J was trimmed by 9 bases and V by 4 bases; bases with no gene match: 6. The CDR3 extends over 13 amino acids. Germline V gene sequence: CDR1 MRHNA, CDR2 SNTAGT. This chain's CDR3 is CASSVGGVAEQFF. The CDR3 DNA reads as TGTGCCAGCAGTGTTGGGGGGGTCGCTGAGCAGTTCTTC.

V usage is TRBV30 and J usage is TRBJ2-6; 8 nucleotides agree with TRBD1. V was clipped by 3 bases and J by 4 bases; unmatched bases: 11. This CDR3 has 17 residues. Looked up from germline, CDR1 is GTSNPN and CDR2 is SVGIG (reference sequence). This chain's CDR3 is CAWSRGQDYRGANVLTF. The DNA of the CDR3 is TGTGCCTGGAGCCGGGGACAGGATTACCGGGGGGCCAACGTCCTGACTTTC.

The chain uses TRBV5-1 and TRBJ2-7, with 7 bases identical to TRBD1. CDR3 size: 14 residues. Germline trimming cut 2 bases from V and 5 bases from J; bases unmatched to any gene: 7. In germline, CDR1 is SGHRS, CDR2 YFSETQ. In nucleotides, the CDR3 is TGCGCCAGCAGCTTCCGGACAGGTATCAACGAGCAGTACTTC. This sequence encodes CASSFRTGINEQYF.

V gene TRBV5-1 combines with J gene TRBJ1-4, with D possibly being TRBD1 (6 bases). This CDR3 is built from 14 residues. The V gene lost 4 bases and the J gene lost 8 bases, with 15 bases spanning the gap. CDR1 is SGHRS and CDR2 is YFSETQ in the germline V gene. This chain's CDR3 is CASSHKGGGEKLFF. CDR3 in DNA: TGCGCCAGCAGCCACAAAGGGGGAGGGGAAAAACTGTTTTTT.

This clone was seen many times. This sequence joins TRBV7-9 and TRBJ1-1; D is unresolved. Germline CDR1 SEHNR, CDR2 FQNEAQ (reference sequence). V lost 7 bases and J 0 bases, leaving 15 bases between the germline ends. The CDR3 has 15 amino acids. The CDR3 nucleotides read TGTGCCAGCAAAAGATCAGATTCGATGAACACTGAAGCTTTCTTT. Amino acid sequence: CASKRSDSMNTEAFF.

The chain joins TRBV6-5 to TRBJ1-1; 7 bases are shared with TRBD1. V lost 6 bases to trimming and J lost 6 bases; unmatched junction nucleotides: 7. The CDR3 spans 13 residues. CDR1 is MNHEY, CDR2 SVGAGI, per germline. CDR3 nucleotide sequence: TGTGCCAGCAGCCGGGACAGAGTCTCTGAAGCTTTCTTT. Its translation is CASSRDRVSEAFF.

The chain is built from TRBV11-2 and TRBJ1-6; D is undetermined. CDR3 length: 12 residues. In germline, CDR1 is SGHAT, CDR2 FQNNGV. The V end lost 5 bases, the J end lost 10 bases, and 9 bases lay between the germline ends. Here the CDR3 DNA reads TGTGCCAGCAGCCCGGGTGGGTCACCCCTCCACTTT. Amino acids: CASSPGGSPLHF.

The chain has TRBV5-1 and TRBJ2-2, with D perhaps matching TRBD1 (6 bases). This CDR3 spans 16 amino acids. Germline assignment: CDR1 SGHRS and CDR2 YFSETQ. With 0 bases removed from V and 4 bases from J, the gap between germline ends came to 13 bases. CDR3 bases: TGCGCCAGCAGCTTGGATGGACAGACCTCCACCGGGGAGCTGTTTTTT. As protein: CASSLDGQTSTGELFF.

This chain connects TRBV13 to TRBJ1-3, with 9 bases matching TRBD1. Germline CDR1 and CDR2: PRHDT and FYEKMQ (reference sequence). This CDR3 is 15 amino acids long. V gave up 5 bases and J gave up 2 bases; unmatched junction bases: 4. In nucleotides, the CDR3 is TGTGCCAGCAGCGGAAGGGACAGGGCTGGAAACACCATATATTTT. It specifies CASSGRDRAGNTIYF.

This clone was recorded a few times. The chain combines TRBV27 with TRBJ1-6; 8 bases agree with TRBD1. The CDR3 loop spans 16 amino acids. The V gene's germline CDR1 is MNHEY and CDR2 SMNVEV (reference sequence). J was trimmed by 6 bases and V by 5 bases; bases with no gene match: 9. The CDR3 region has the DNA TGTGCCAGCAGTAAGCACGGGACAGGCCCTAATTCACCCCTCCACTTT. Its translation: CASSKHGTGPNSPLHF.

This chain links TRBV30 with TRBJ2-7; D not resolved. Trimming removed 4 bases from V and 5 bases from J, with 12 bases in between. CDR1 and CDR2 (germline): GTSNPN, SVGIG (reference sequence). The CDR3 totals 12 residues. CDR3: CAWTPNRDEQYF. The CDR3 region has the DNA TGTGCCTGGACCCCCAATAGAGACGAGCAGTACTTC.

The chain employs TRBV7-8 and TRBJ2-1; a possible D gene is TRBD1 (5 bases). The CDR3 is 15 residues long. The ends were cut back, 1 base at V and 6 bases at J, with 13 bases in the middle. The V gene's germline CDR1 is SGHVS and CDR2 FQNEAQ. The CDR3 DNA follows: TGTGCCAGCAGCTTAGAGTCAGGGTTGGGCAATGAGCAGTTCTTC. Residues: CASSLESGLGNEQFF.

The chain employs TRBV19 and TRBJ1-5; D is perhaps TRBD1 (6 bases). The CDR3 has 17 residues. Germline lookup yields CDR1 LNHDA and CDR2 SQIVND (reference sequence). The V and J ends lost 1 base and 7 bases respectively, with 20 bases between them. This CDR3 is CASSIAVGGYDRQPQHF. Written as DNA, the CDR3 is TGTGCCAGTAGTATAGCGGTTGGGGGCTATGATAGGCAGCCCCAGCATTTT.

The chain uses TRBV7-3 and TRBJ1-1; possible D gene TRBD1, 5 bases. This CDR3 has 16 residues. The V gene lost 4 bases and the J gene lost 2 bases, with 17 bases spanning the gap. Germline V CDR1 and CDR2: SGHTA, FQGTGA. The CDR3 protein is CASSSRGQGRNTEAFF. For the CDR3, the DNA is TGTGCCAGCAGCTCGCGGGGCCAGGGAAGAAACACTGAAGCTTTCTTT.

The chain joins TRBV6-5 to TRBJ1-6, with unresolved D. This CDR3 region has 15 residues. In germline, CDR1 is MNHEY, CDR2 SVGAGI. Trimming shortened V by 2 bases and J by 3 bases, and 8 bases separated the two germline ends. CDR3: CASSYGGDYNSPLHF. CDR3 in DNA: TGTGCCAGCAGTTACGGAGGAGACTATAATTCACCCCTCCACTTT.

As regards this clone: A read error may account for a junction end that differs from germline. The rearrangement joins TRBV7-9 to TRBJ1-5, with D unresolved. The germline gives CDR1 SEHNR, CDR2 FQNEAQ (reference sequence). The CDR3 contains 14 residues. The CDR3 coding sequence is TGTGCCATCGCCACAACGGGTAGCGATCAGCCCCAGCATTTT. Its translation: CAIATTGSDQPQHF.

The chain's CDR3 is CASSGAGVTGELFF. As DNA, the CDR3 is TGCGCCAGCAGTGGGGCAGGGGTGACCGGGGAGCTGTTTTTT. The gene calls are TRBV5-1 and TRBJ2-2; D perhaps matches TRBD1 (6 bases). V was trimmed by 5 bases and J by 5 bases, leaving 13 bases between them. The CDR3 spans 14 residues. Germline CDR1 SGHRS, CDR2 YFSETQ. Supplemented by reference TRBV5-1 and TRBJ2-2, the full variable domain reads KAGVTQTPRYLIKTRGQQVTLSCSPISGHRSVSWYQQTPGQGLQFLFEYFSETQRNKGNFPGRFSGRQFSNSRSEMNVSTLELGDSALYLCASSGAGVTGELFFGEGSRLTVL.

V usage is TRBV19 and J usage is TRBJ1-1; weak D call: TRBD1 (6 bases). The CDR3 loop spans 12 amino acids. The V gene lost 5 bases and the J gene lost 4 bases, with 8 bases spanning the gap. Germline loops: CDR1 LNHDA, CDR2 SQIVND (reference sequence). CDR3 DNA: TGTGCCAGTAGTGTGGGGGCCACTGAAGCTTTCTTT. The encoded protein is CASSVGATEAFF. The full variable domain, its missing parts supplied by reference TRBV19 and TRBJ1-1, is DGGITQSPKYLFRKEGQNVTLSCEQNLNHDAMYWYRQDPGQGLRLIYYSQIVNDFQKGDIAEGYSVSREKKESFPLTVTSAQKNPTAFYLCASSVGATEAFFGQGTRLTVV.

The J gene is TRBJ2-2, the V gene TRBV30; 7 nucleotides match TRBD2. The CDR3 contains 15 residues. Germline V gene lookup returns CDR1 GTSNPN and CDR2 SVGIG (reference sequence). V shed 2 bases, J shed 6 bases, and the junction held 9 bases outside the gene matches. As DNA, the CDR3 is TGTGCCTGGAGTTCCGGGGGGAGGGCCCCCGGGGAGCTGTTTTTT. Residues: CAWSSGGRAPGELFF.

This chain connects TRBV5-6 to TRBJ2-7; TRBD2 matches 9 bases. The J segment lost 2 bases and the V segment lost 3 bases, leaving 18 bases of the junction unmatched. Germline V CDR1 and CDR2: SGHDT, YYEEEE. This CDR3 region has 19 residues. CDR3 protein: CASSWGASAGGPRPYEQYF. Here the CDR3 DNA reads TGTGCCAGCAGCTGGGGGGCCTCAGCGGGGGGTCCCCGGCCCTACGAGCAGTACTTC. The full variable domain, with the rest looked up from reference TRBV5-6 and TRBJ2-7, is DAGVTQSPTHLIKTRGQQVTLRCSPKSGHDTVSWYQQALGQGPQFIFQYYEEEERQRGNFPDRFSGHQFPNYSSELNVNALLLGDSALYLCASSWGASAGGPRPYEQYFGPGTRLTVT.

CDR3 amino acids: CASRGTGTYGYTF. CDR3 bases: TGTGCCAGCAGAGGGACAGGCACCTATGGCTACACCTTC. This chain links TRBV6-5 with TRBJ1-2; the match to TRBD1 covers 8 bases. V trimming: 6 bases; J trimming: 4 bases; junction bases outside the gene matches: 4. The CDR3 runs 13 residues. Germline CDR1 MNHEY, CDR2 SVGAGI.